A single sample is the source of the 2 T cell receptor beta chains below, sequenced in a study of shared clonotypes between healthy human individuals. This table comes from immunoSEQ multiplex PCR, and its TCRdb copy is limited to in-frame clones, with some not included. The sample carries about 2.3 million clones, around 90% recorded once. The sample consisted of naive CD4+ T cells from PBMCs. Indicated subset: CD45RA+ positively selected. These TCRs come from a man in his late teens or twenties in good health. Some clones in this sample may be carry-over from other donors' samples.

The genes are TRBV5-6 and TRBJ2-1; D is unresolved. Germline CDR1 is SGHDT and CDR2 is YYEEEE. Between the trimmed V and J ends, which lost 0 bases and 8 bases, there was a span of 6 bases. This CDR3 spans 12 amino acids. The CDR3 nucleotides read TGTGCCAGCAGCTTGGGGCAGGATGAGCAGTTCTTC. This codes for CASSLGQDEQFF.

CDR3 bases: TGCAGCGTTGGGACGGGGAGGGGTGGCTACACCTTC. Protein sequence: CSVGTGRGGYTF. The genes are TRBV29-1 and TRBJ1-2; a possible D gene is TRBD1 (5 bases). The CDR3 totals 12 residues. Deletions cut 4 bases from V and 7 bases from J, with 13 bases between. Germline V gene data show CDR1 as SQVTM and CDR2 as ANQGSEA.